Following are 13 T cell receptor beta chains from one sample sequenced in a study of blood T cell repertoires in COVID-19. Generated by immunoSEQ multiplex PCR, the TCRdb table keeps only in-frame clones and is missing some. The sample gives 100,000 or so clones, around 86% of which show up once; about 2.5% is in the top ten. The sequenced sample consisted of PBMCs or T cells enriched from blood (not recorded which). These receptor sequences come from a woman aged 45-65 years who had recovered from COVID-19.

This clone showed up just a few times. The chain carries TRBV28 and TRBJ1-5; 10 positions agree with TRBD1. V gave up 7 bases and J gave up 3 bases; unmatched junction bases: 12. Per the germline V gene, CDR1 is MDHEN and CDR2 is SYDVKM. The CDR3 has 17 amino acids. CDR3: CASTLRQGAVLNQPQHF. The CDR3 DNA follows: TGTGCCAGCACTCTGAGACAGGGGGCTGTACTCAATCAGCCCCAGCATTTT. Supplemented by reference TRBV28 and TRBJ1-5, the full variable domain reads DVKVTQSSRYLVKRTGEKVFLECVQDMDHENMFWYRQDPGLGLRLIYFSYDVKMKEKGDIPEGYSVSREKKERFSLILESASTNQTSMYLCASTLRQGAVLNQPQHFGDGTRLSIL.

This rearrangement joins TRBV4-1 to TRBJ2-3; D is uncertain. The length of the CDR3 is 15 residues. Germline V gene lookup returns CDR1 MGHRA and CDR2 YSYEKL. Trimming took off 0 bases at V and 4 bases at J, with 11 bases between the two ends. DNA for the CDR3: TGCGCCAGCAGCCAAGATTATCAGGTGTCAGATACGCAGTATTTT. This codes for CASSQDYQVSDTQYF.

The chain recombines TRBV10-3 with TRBJ2-3, with 8 nucleotides matching TRBD2. V dropped 3 bases and J dropped 4; count of bases not matched to a gene: 9. Germline CDR1 is ENHRY and CDR2 is SYGVKD. The CDR3 contains 16 residues. The CDR3 DNA reads TGTGCCATCAGTGAAGCTAGCGGGCAACCCCCAGATACGCAGTATTTT. It specifies CAISEASGQPPDTQYF.

This chain uses TRBV4-1 with TRBJ1-3; the D is unclear. V was trimmed by 0 bases and J by 0 bases, leaving 9 bases between them. The germline V gene has CDR1 MGHRA and CDR2 YSYEKL. This CDR3 has 16 amino acids. CDR3 protein: CASSQDISLSGNTIYF. The CDR3 DNA sequence: TGCGCCAGCAGCCAAGATATTAGCCTCTCTGGAAACACCATATATTTT.

This sequence joins TRBV27 and TRBJ1-5, with TRBD1 identical over 10 bases. The CDR3 loop spans 14 amino acids. After removal of 3 bases from V and 6 bases from J, the junction contained 2 bases not matched to a gene. Germline V gives CDR1 MNHEY, CDR2 SMNVEV (reference sequence). Written as DNA, the CDR3 is TGTGCCAGCAGTTTGGGACAGGGGTTTCAGCCCCAGCATTTT. Its translation: CASSLGQGFQPQHF.

V and J are TRBV5-1 and TRBJ1-1; TRBD1 might be the D (5 bases). The germline V gene has CDR1 SGHRS and CDR2 YFSETQ. Trimming left V 3 bases short and J 8 bases short, with 17 bases between. The CDR3 has 14 residues. The CDR3 DNA sequence: TGCGCCAGCAGCTCCGCCCATCCAGGGCAAGAAGCTTTCTTT. It translates to CASSSAHPGQEAFF. Combining the CDR3 with reference TRBV5-1 and TRBJ1-1 gives the whole variable domain KAGVTQTPRYLIKTRGQQVTLSCSPISGHRSVSWYQQTPGQGLQFLFEYFSETQRNKGNFPGRFSGRQFSNSRSEMNVSTLELGDSALYLCASSSAHPGQEAFFGQGTRLTVV.

V gene TRBV5-1 combines with J gene TRBJ2-7, with D perhaps matching TRBD2 (5 bases). The CDR3 is 15 residues long. Trimming cost V 1 base and J 4 bases, with 15 bases left between them. CDR1 SGHRS and CDR2 YFSETQ come from the germline V gene. The DNA for the CDR3 is TGCGCCAGCAGCTTGTCCTTCGGGGTAGAATACGAGCAGTACTTC. Its translation is CASSLSFGVEYEQYF.

This rearrangement joins TRBV19 to TRBJ2-1, with TRBD1 matching 7 bases. Germline trimming cut 4 bases from V and 4 bases from J; bases unmatched to any gene: 7. The V gene's germline CDR1 is LNHDA and CDR2 SQIVND (reference sequence). The CDR3 is 15 amino acids. CDR3 region: CASSRGDRLYNEQFF. DNA for the CDR3: TGTGCCAGTAGTAGAGGGGACAGACTTTACAATGAGCAGTTCTTC. Filled out from reference TRBV19 and TRBJ2-1, the complete variable domain reads DGGITQSPKYLFRKEGQNVTLSCEQNLNHDAMYWYRQDPGQGLRLIYYSQIVNDFQKGDIAEGYSVSREKKESFPLTVTSAQKNPTAFYLCASSRGDRLYNEQFFGPGTRLTVL.

In its sample, this clone was seen a few times. V gene TRBV5-4 combines with J gene TRBJ2-3; 7 bases map to TRBD1. CDR1 is SGHNT, CDR2 YYREEE, per germline (reference sequence). The CDR3 runs to 16 residues. Unmatched junction bases numbered 10, after V lost 5 bases and J lost 1 base. The DNA for the CDR3 is TGTGCCAGCAGACCCTCAAAAGGGGGCCGCACAGATACGCAGTATTTT. This encodes CASRPSKGGRTDTQYF. Full variable domain (remainder filled in from reference TRBV5-4 and TRBJ2-3): ETGVTQSPTHLIKTRGQQVTLRCSSQSGHNTVSWYQQALGQGPQFIFQYYREEENGRGNFPPRFSGLQFPNYSSELNVNALELDDSALYLCASRPSKGGRTDTQYFGPGTRLTVL.

This clone was recorded many times. The rearrangement uses TRBV19 and TRBJ2-2, with D possibly matching TRBD2 (7 bases). The CDR3 spans 17 residues. Between the trimmed V and J ends, which lost 5 bases and 4 bases, there was a span of 20 bases. Germline V gene lookup returns CDR1 LNHDA and CDR2 SQIVND (reference sequence). This CDR3 reads CASSAPRRGGSTGELFF. The CDR3 coding sequence is TGTGCCAGTAGTGCCCCACGGAGGGGGGGTTCCACCGGGGAGCTGTTTTTT.

This chain joins TRBV7-3 and TRBJ2-7, with no clear D. The CDR3 contains 12 residues. Trimming left V 5 bases short and J 0 bases short, with 5 bases between. Germline V gene lookup returns CDR1 SGHTA and CDR2 FQGTGA. The CDR3: CASSPSSYEQYF. CDR3 coding DNA: TGTGCCAGCAGCCCTAGCTCCTACGAGCAGTACTTC.

This sequence joins TRBV12-3 or TRBV12-4 and TRBJ1-1; D gene unclear. The CDR3 runs 13 residues. V lost 2 bases and J lost 5, with 9 bases in between. CDR3 DNA sequence: TGTGCCAGCAGTTTACGAGGGTTAACTGAAGCTTTCTTT. Translation gives CASSLRGLTEAFF.

The chain uses TRBV5-6 and TRBJ2-1; D is possibly TRBD1 (6 bases). V was trimmed by 4 bases and J by 12 bases, leaving 17 bases between them. Germline CDR1 is SGHDT and CDR2 is YYEEEE. The CDR3 runs 13 residues. This CDR3 reads CASSRPGVSSQFF. In DNA, the CDR3 is TGTGCCAGCAGCCGCCCAGGGGTAAGTTCGCAGTTCTTC.